This T cell receptor beta chain is drawn from a study of technical replicates of blood from a handful of donors. Clones were read by immunoSEQ multiplex PCR, and TCRdb kept only the in-frame ones, dropping some. This sample has approximately 12,000 clones; about 91% occur once, and the top ten carry about 8%. The CDR3 contains 13 residues. Trimming pared 6 bases from V and 5 bases from J, leaving 13 bases between. Germline V lookup: CDR1 MDHEN, CDR2 SYDVKM. The clonotype originates from a human donor in good health. The specimen was PBMCs. The chain joins TRBV28 to TRBJ1-2; tentatively, D is TRBD1 (5 bases). The CDR3 reads CASSVPRVYGYTF. Here the CDR3 DNA reads TGTGCCAGCAGCGTCCCCAGGGTATATGGCTACACCTTC.